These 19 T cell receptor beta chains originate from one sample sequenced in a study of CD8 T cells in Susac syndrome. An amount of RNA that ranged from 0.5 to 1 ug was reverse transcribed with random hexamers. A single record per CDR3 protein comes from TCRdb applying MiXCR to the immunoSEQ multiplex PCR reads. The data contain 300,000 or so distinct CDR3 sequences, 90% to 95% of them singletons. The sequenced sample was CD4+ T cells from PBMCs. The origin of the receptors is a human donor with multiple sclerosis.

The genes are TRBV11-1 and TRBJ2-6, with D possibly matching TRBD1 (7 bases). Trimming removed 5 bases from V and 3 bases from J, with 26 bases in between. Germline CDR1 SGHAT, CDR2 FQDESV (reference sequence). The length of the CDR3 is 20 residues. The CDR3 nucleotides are TGTGCCAGCAGCAAGGGACGGCAGGGGGGTTCCGTATATGGGGCCAACGTCCTGACTTTC. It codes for CASSKGRQGGSVYGANVLTF.

The CDR3 nucleotides read TGTGCCTGGAGTAGGCGGGGGGGCTATGGCTACACCTTC. Translation gives CAWSRRGGYGYTF. The chain couples TRBV30 to TRBJ1-2, with D possibly being TRBD1 (5 bases). V was clipped by 2 bases and J by 4 bases, with 11 bases between them. This CDR3 spans 13 amino acids. The V gene's germline CDR1 is GTSNPN and CDR2 SVGIG (reference sequence).

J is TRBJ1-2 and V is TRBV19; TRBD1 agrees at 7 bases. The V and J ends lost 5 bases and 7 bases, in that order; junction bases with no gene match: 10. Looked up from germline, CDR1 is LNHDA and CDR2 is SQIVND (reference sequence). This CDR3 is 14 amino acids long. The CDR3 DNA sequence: TGTGCCAGTAGTTCCAGACAGGGCCCCCGTGGCTACACCTTC. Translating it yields CASSSRQGPRGYTF.

The CDR3 loop is CASSPGVVETQYF. The DNA of the CDR3 is TGTGCCAGCTCGCCCGGAGTCGTGGAGACCCAGTACTTC. The J gene is TRBJ2-5, the V gene TRBV18; unclear D gene. This CDR3 has 13 amino acids. V was clipped by 6 bases and J by 5 bases, with 13 bases between them. CDR1 and CDR2 from the germline V gene are KGHSH and LQKENI.

CDR3 loop: CSAFPGLAGADTGELFF. CDR3 DNA sequence: TGCAGTGCTTTTCCGGGACTAGCGGGAGCTGACACCGGGGAGCTGTTTTTT. The genes are TRBV20-1 and TRBJ2-2; TRBD2 aligns across 14 bases. The CDR3 has 17 residues. CDR1 and CDR2 (germline): DFQATT, SNEGSKA (reference sequence). The trim removed 5 bases at V and 3 bases at J, leaving 8 bases unmatched.

The DNA for the CDR3 is TGTGCCAGCAGTTACTCTACGGGGAATTATTCACCCCTCCACTTT. As protein: CASSYSTGNYSPLHF. The V and J genes are TRBV6-5 and TRBJ1-6; no clear D gene. Trimming took off 0 bases at V and 8 bases at J, with 11 bases between the two ends. CDR3 length: 15 residues. Germline CDR1 MNHEY, CDR2 SVGAGI.

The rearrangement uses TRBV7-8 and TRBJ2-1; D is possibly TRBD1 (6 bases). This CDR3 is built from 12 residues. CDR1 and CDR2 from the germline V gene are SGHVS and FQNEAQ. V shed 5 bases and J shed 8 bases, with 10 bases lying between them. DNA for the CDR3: TGTGCCAGCAGCCCACACAGGGATGAGCAGTTCTTC. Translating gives CASSPHRDEQFF.

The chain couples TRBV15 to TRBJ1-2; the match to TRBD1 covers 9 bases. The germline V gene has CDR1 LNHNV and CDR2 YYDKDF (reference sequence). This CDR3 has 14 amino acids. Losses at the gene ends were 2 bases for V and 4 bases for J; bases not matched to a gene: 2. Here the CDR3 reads CATSRWTGVYGYTF. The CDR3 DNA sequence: TGTGCCACCAGCAGATGGACAGGGGTCTATGGCTACACCTTC.

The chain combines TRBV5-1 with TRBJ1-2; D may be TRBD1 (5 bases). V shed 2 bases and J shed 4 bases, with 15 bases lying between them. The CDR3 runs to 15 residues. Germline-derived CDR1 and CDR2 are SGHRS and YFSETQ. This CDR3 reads CASSFNTGGGYGYTF. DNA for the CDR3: TGCGCCAGCAGCTTTAACACCGGGGGAGGCTATGGCTACACCTTC.

CDR3 sequence reads: CASSLGRRWSYTF. CDR3 in DNA: TGTGCCAGCAGTTTGGGTCGCCGTTGGAGCTACACCTTC. The V and J genes are TRBV27 and TRBJ1-2; D is unresolved. Germline V gene lookup returns CDR1 MNHEY and CDR2 SMNVEV (reference sequence). The germline V and J ends were trimmed by 3 bases and 9 bases, with 14 bases remaining between them. This CDR3 contains 13 residues.

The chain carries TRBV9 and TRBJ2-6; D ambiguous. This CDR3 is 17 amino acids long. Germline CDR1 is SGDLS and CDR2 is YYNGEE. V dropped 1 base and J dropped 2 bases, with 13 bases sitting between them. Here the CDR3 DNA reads TGTGCCAGCAGCGTAAACCTTTTGGGTACTGGGGCCAACGTCCTGACTTTC. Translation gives CASSVNLLGTGANVLTF.

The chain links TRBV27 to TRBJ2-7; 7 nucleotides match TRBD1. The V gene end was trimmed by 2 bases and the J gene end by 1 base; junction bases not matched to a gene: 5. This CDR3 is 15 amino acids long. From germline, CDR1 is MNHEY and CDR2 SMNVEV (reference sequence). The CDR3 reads CASSLLGQLSYEQYF. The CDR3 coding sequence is TGTGCCAGCAGTTTACTGGGACAGTTATCCTACGAGCAGTACTTC.

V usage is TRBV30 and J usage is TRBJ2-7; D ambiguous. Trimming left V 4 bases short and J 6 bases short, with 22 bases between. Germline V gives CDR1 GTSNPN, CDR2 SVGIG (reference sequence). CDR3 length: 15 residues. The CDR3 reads CAWTQTGRPVGEQYF. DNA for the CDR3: TGTGCCTGGACCCAGACCGGACGTCCGGTGGGCGAGCAGTACTTC.

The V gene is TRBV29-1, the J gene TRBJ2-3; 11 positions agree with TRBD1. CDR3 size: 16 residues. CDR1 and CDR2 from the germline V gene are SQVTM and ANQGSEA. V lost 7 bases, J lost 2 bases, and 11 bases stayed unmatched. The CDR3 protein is CSASTGTGGVTDTQYF. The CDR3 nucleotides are TGCAGCGCCTCAACCGGGACAGGGGGGGTCACAGATACGCAGTATTTT.

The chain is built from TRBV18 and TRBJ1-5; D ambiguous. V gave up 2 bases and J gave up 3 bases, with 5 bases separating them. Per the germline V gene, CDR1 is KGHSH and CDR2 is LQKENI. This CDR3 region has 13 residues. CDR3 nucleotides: TGTGCCAGCTCACCAGGGGACAATCAGCCCCAGCATTTT. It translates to CASSPGDNQPQHF.

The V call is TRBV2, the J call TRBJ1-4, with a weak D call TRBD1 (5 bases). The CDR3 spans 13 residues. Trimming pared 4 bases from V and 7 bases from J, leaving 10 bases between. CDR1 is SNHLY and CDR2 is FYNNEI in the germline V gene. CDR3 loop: CASSGIRGEKLFF. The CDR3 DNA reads TGTGCCAGCAGTGGAATAAGGGGTGAAAAACTGTTTTTT.

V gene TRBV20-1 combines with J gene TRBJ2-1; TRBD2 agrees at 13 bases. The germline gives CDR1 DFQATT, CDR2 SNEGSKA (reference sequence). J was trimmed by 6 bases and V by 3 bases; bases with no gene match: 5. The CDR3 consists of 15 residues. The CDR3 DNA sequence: TGCAGTGCTAGGAAAACTAGCGGGAGGGGCAATGAGCAGTTCTTC. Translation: CSARKTSGRGNEQFF.

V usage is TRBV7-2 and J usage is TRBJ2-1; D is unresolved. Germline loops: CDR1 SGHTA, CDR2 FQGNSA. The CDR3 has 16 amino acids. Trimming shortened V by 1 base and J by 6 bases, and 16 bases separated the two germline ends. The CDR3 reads CASSLVGQLLGNEQFF. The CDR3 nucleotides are TGTGCCAGCAGCTTAGTCGGGCAGCTCCTGGGCAATGAGCAGTTCTTC.

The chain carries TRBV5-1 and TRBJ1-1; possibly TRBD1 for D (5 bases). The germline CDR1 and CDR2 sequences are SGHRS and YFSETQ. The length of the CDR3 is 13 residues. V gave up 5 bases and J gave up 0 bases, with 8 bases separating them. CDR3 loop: CASSEGLNTEAFF. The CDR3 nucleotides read TGCGCCAGCAGTGAGGGGTTGAACACTGAAGCTTTCTTT.